What follows are 32 T cell receptor beta chains derived from one specimen sequenced in a study of siplizumab effects on memory and regulatory T cells. Using immunoSEQ multiplex PCR, the repertoire was profiled, and TCRdb retains in-frame clones only, with some absent. Here the sample spans around 100,000 clones, approximately 94% being singletons. The sequenced sample consisted of non-Treg CD4+ T cells sorted from blood. The receptors here all came from a human donor in good health.

The chain carries TRBV10-2 and TRBJ2-5; TRBD1 aligns across 8 bases. The J call may be mistaken, given a closer DNA end match to TRBJ2-7. The CDR3 is 14 amino acids. Germline lookup yields CDR1 WSHSY and CDR2 SAAADI. The CDR3 bases are TGCGCCAGCAGGATTCAGGGGGCTATCTACGAGCAGTACTTC. Protein: CASRIQGAIYEQYF.

The J gene is TRBJ2-5, the V gene TRBV19; 7 nucleotides match TRBD1. J gave up 1 base and V 6 bases, and 8 bases lay outside the gene matches. This CDR3 has 15 amino acids. CDR1 is LNHDA and CDR2 is SQIVND in the germline V gene (reference sequence). In nucleotides, the CDR3 is TGTGCCAGTAGGACGACAGGGCTAGGCCAAGAGACCCAGTACTTC. Translated: CASRTTGLGQETQYF.

This clone was picked up one time. CDR3 DNA: TGTGCCAGCAGTTACTCGTTTACCAGCGCTGAAGCTTTCTTT. Its protein product is CASSYSFTSAEAFF. The rearrangement uses TRBV6-5 and TRBJ1-1; D not certain. V lost 0 bases, J lost 6 bases, and 11 bases lay in between. This CDR3 comprises 14 residues. Germline V gene lookup returns CDR1 MNHEY and CDR2 SVGAGI.

The chain's CDR3 is CASSIVGSSNQPQHF. CDR3 coding DNA: TGTGCCAGTAGTATAGTAGGGTCTAGCAATCAGCCCCAGCATTTT. The V call is TRBV19, the J call TRBJ1-5; D unresolved. V was clipped by 1 base and J by 0 bases, with 7 bases between them. CDR3 length: 15 amino acids. The germline V gene has CDR1 LNHDA and CDR2 SQIVND (reference sequence).

The CDR3: CASSSPRQGLNTGELFF. The CDR3 nucleotides read TGTGCCAGCAGTTCGCCGAGACAGGGCTTGAACACCGGGGAGCTGTTTTTT. The rearrangement uses TRBV28 and TRBJ2-2; 7 bases are shared with TRBD1. This CDR3 spans 17 amino acids. V gave up 4 bases and J gave up 1 base; unmatched junction bases: 9. CDR1 is MDHEN and CDR2 is SYDVKM in the germline V gene.

The genes are TRBV29-1 and TRBJ2-1; D perhaps matches TRBD1 (5 bases). This CDR3 contains 12 residues. V dropped 3 bases and J dropped 4 bases, with 7 bases sitting between them. Germline V lookup: CDR1 SQVTM, CDR2 ANQGSEA. CDR3 sequence (DNA): TGCAGCGTTGACAGGGCATACAATGAGCAGTTCTTC. This codes for CSVDRAYNEQFF.

The chain has TRBV27 and TRBJ2-3; no clear D gene. Looked up from germline, CDR1 is MNHEY and CDR2 is SMNVEV (reference sequence). Trimming pared 4 bases from V and 4 bases from J, leaving 9 bases between. CDR3 length: 13 residues. The chain's CDR3 is CASSSYRPDTQYF. CDR3 in DNA: TGTGCCAGCAGTTCTTATCGGCCAGATACGCAGTATTTT.

J is TRBJ2-2 and V is TRBV11-3, with TRBD1 identical over 7 bases. CDR1 and CDR2 (germline): SGHNT, YENEEA. Trimming cost V 6 bases and J 1 base; bases outside gene matches: 5. The CDR3 contains 15 residues. The CDR3 DNA is TGTGCCAGCAGTCGACAGGGATTGAACACCGGGGAGCTGTTTTTT. Translated: CASSRQGLNTGELFF.

The table lists this clone with a count of one. The same CDR3 can be traced to other DNA sequences in this sample. V and J are TRBV6-1 and TRBJ1-2; maybe TRBD1 (6 bases). The CDR3 length is 13 residues. The germline V gene encodes CDR1 MNHNS and CDR2 SASEGT. Trimming shortened V by 4 bases and J by 2 bases, and 8 bases separated the two germline ends. CDR3 nucleotides: TGTGCCAGCAGTGGGACAGCCAACTATGGCTACACCTTC. Protein product: CASSGTANYGYTF.

There are a few counts of this clone. This rearrangement joins TRBV10-3 to TRBJ2-7; D may be TRBD1 (5 bases). Trimming removed 6 bases at V and 3 bases at J, with 9 bases between. The CDR3 consists of 12 residues. CDR1 is ENHRY, CDR2 SYGVKD, per germline. The CDR3 DNA sequence: TGTGCCATCAGCGTTGACAGCTACGAGCAGTACTTC. Translating gives CAISVDSYEQYF.

V and J are TRBV5-1 and TRBJ1-2; the match to TRBD1 covers 8 bases. The CDR3 length is 15 residues. V lost 4 bases to trimming and J lost 0 bases; unmatched junction nucleotides: 5. Germline CDR1 reads SGHRS; CDR2 reads YFSETQ. The DNA of the CDR3 is TGCGCCAGCAGCCACGGGACAGGAACTAACTATGGCTACACCTTC. Translated: CASSHGTGTNYGYTF.

The chain has TRBV19 and TRBJ2-1, with D tentatively TRBD2 (5 bases). V lost 0 bases, J lost 9 bases, and 15 bases lay in between. Germline-derived CDR1 and CDR2 are LNHDA and SQIVND (reference sequence). The CDR3 is 15 residues long. The CDR3 nucleotides read TGTGCCAGTAGTATAGAAGTCCTAGCCGGTAGTGAGCAGTTCTTC. Amino acids: CASSIEVLAGSEQFF.

The rearrangement joins TRBV10-1 to TRBJ1-6; D is ambiguous. Germline lookup yields CDR1 WNHNN and CDR2 SYGVQD (reference sequence). V was shortened by 2 bases and J by 8 bases, with 13 bases between the two germline ends. CDR3 length: 15 residues. In DNA form, the CDR3 reads TGCGCCAGCAGTGAGAGCGGCTCTCGTGATTCACCCCTCCACTTT. Translation gives CASSESGSRDSPLHF.

In its sample, this clone was seen a few times. V is TRBV19 and J is TRBJ1-3; 9 bases are shared with TRBD1. This CDR3 is built from 15 residues. Germline-derived CDR1 and CDR2 are LNHDA and SQIVND (reference sequence). Trimming took 6 bases from V and 3 from J; bases not matched to a gene: 6. The chain's CDR3 is CASSPQGAGGNTIYF. CDR3 DNA sequence: TGTGCCAGTAGCCCACAGGGGGCTGGTGGAAACACCATATATTTT.

V and J are TRBV2 and TRBJ2-5, with a possible D match to TRBD2 (5 bases). Germline loops: CDR1 SNHLY, CDR2 FYNNEI. The CDR3 runs 13 residues. V was cut by 4 bases and J by 5 bases, with 11 bases left in between. Here the CDR3 reads CASSAKGVETQYF. CDR3 nucleotides: TGTGCCAGCAGTGCTAAGGGAGTGGAGACCCAGTACTTC.

This chain connects TRBV5-5 to TRBJ2-4, with D perhaps TRBD2 (5 bases). Trimming stripped 5 bases from V and 0 bases from J, with 15 bases between. This CDR3 comprises 16 residues. Germline V lookup: CDR1 SGHKS, CDR2 YYEKEE (reference sequence). For the CDR3, the DNA is TGTGCCAGCAGTTTGCGGACTCAACTAGCCAAAAACATTCAGTACTTC. Translated: CASSLRTQLAKNIQYF.

The V gene is TRBV7-2, the J gene TRBJ2-6; D not resolved. Germline lookup yields CDR1 SGHTA and CDR2 FQGNSA. V lost 5 bases to trimming and J lost 0 bases, with 11 bases between them. The CDR3 is 16 amino acids. The CDR3 loop is CASSLGPTSGANVLTF. In nucleotides, the CDR3 is TGTGCCAGCAGCCTCGGACCGACCTCTGGGGCCAACGTCCTGACTTTC.

The genes are TRBV7-9 and TRBJ2-2; 7 nucleotides align to TRBD1. This CDR3 has 15 amino acids. J gave up 1 base and V 5 bases, and 4 bases lay outside the gene matches. Germline V gene lookup returns CDR1 SEHNR and CDR2 FQNEAQ (reference sequence). The CDR3 spells CASSVGTVNTGELFF. For the CDR3, the DNA is TGTGCCAGCAGCGTAGGGACAGTGAACACCGGGGAGCTGTTTTTT.

The rearrangement links TRBV14 to TRBJ1-6; the match to TRBD1 covers 8 bases. CDR1 SGHDN and CDR2 FVKESK come from the germline V gene. Losses at the gene ends were 3 bases for V and 8 bases for J; bases not matched to a gene: 6. The CDR3 extends over 15 amino acids. CDR3: CASSQVPGGYSPLHF. The CDR3 DNA reads TGTGCCAGCAGCCAGGTGCCAGGGGGCTATTCACCCCTCCACTTT.

The genes are TRBV5-1 and TRBJ1-1; D gene ambiguous. This CDR3 is built from 15 residues. With 3 bases removed from V and 0 bases from J, the gap between germline ends came to 12 bases. Germline V lookup: CDR1 SGHRS, CDR2 YFSETQ. The CDR3 DNA reads as TGCGCCAGCAGCTGGTCGAAACACATGAACACTGAAGCTTTCTTT. This translates into CASSWSKHMNTEAFF.

The rearrangement uses TRBV6-1 and TRBJ2-7; D gene uncertain. The germline gives CDR1 MNHNS, CDR2 SASEGT. Trimming took 2 bases from V and 3 from J, leaving 8 bases between them. This CDR3 is built from 13 residues. The CDR3 reads CASSEPLDYEQYF. The DNA of the CDR3 is TGTGCCAGCAGTGAACCCCTAGACTACGAGCAGTACTTC.

The rearrangement joins TRBV5-4 to TRBJ2-3; D is ambiguous. CDR3 length: 13 amino acids. The germline CDR1 and CDR2 sequences are SGHNT and YYREEE (reference sequence). V was cut by 4 bases and J by 4 bases, with 10 bases left in between. CDR3: CASSADAADTQYF. The CDR3 nucleotides read TGTGCCAGCAGCGCGGACGCGGCAGATACGCAGTATTTT.

CDR3 amino acids: CASSVGSGRLGEQYF. The CDR3 DNA sequence: TGTGCCAGCAGTGTTGGTAGCGGGAGACTCGGGGAGCAGTACTTC. The genes are TRBV2 and TRBJ2-7; 9 bases match TRBD2. V shed 4 bases, J shed 7 bases, and the junction held 11 bases outside the gene matches. The CDR3 contains 15 residues. Germline-derived CDR1 and CDR2 are SNHLY and FYNNEI.

The rearrangement joins TRBV7-9 to TRBJ2-2; 10 bases map to TRBD2. With 5 bases clipped from V and 6 bases from J, the junction kept 18 bases outside the gene matches. The CDR3 extends over 19 amino acids. Looked up from germline, CDR1 is SEHNR and CDR2 is FQNEAQ (reference sequence). The CDR3 DNA follows: TGTGCCAGCAGCCCCTCGGCAAGGACTAGCGGCACCGCCGCCGGGGAGCTGTTTTTT. Protein sequence: CASSPSARTSGTAAGELFF.

This clone was seen a handful of times. The chain links TRBV19 to TRBJ1-1; 10 bases agree with TRBD1. V trimming: 6 bases; J trimming: 5 bases; junction bases outside the gene matches: 3. Looked up from germline, CDR1 is LNHDA and CDR2 is SQIVND (reference sequence). The CDR3 totals 13 residues. DNA for the CDR3: TGTGCCAGTAGGAGACAGGGGGCAACTGAAGCTTTCTTT. It yields the protein CASRRQGATEAFF.

The chain carries TRBV19 and TRBJ2-7, with D perhaps matching TRBD1 or TRBD2 (7 bases each). The CDR3 runs 14 residues. V lost 6 bases and J 2 bases, leaving 14 bases between the germline ends. Germline V gene sequence: CDR1 LNHDA, CDR2 SQIVND (reference sequence). The CDR3 is CASRGGTAAYEQYF. The CDR3 DNA reads as TGTGCCAGTAGGGGGGGGACAGCAGCCTACGAGCAGTACTTC.

The DNA for the CDR3 is TGCGCCAGCAGCTTGCCTAGCGGGAGCCCCTACAATGAGCAGTTCTTC. Protein: CASSLPSGSPYNEQFF. This rearrangement joins TRBV5-1 to TRBJ2-1, with 10 bases lining up with TRBD2. Germline values: CDR1 SGHRS, CDR2 YFSETQ. V gave up 1 base and J gave up 2 bases; unmatched junction bases: 3. This CDR3 is 16 amino acids long.

The chain uses TRBV19 and TRBJ1-5; no clear D gene. The CDR3 runs 12 residues. Germline lookup yields CDR1 LNHDA and CDR2 SQIVND (reference sequence). V was pared by 6 bases and J by 5 bases, with 8 bases between. The CDR3 is CASRRLDQPQHF. The CDR3 DNA reads TGTGCCAGTAGAAGGTTGGATCAGCCCCAGCATTTT.

V is TRBV28 and J is TRBJ2-7; 9 nucleotides agree with TRBD1. Trimming took 0 bases from V and 3 from J; bases not matched to a gene: 3. The germline V gene encodes CDR1 MDHEN and CDR2 SYDVKM. There are 15 residues in the CDR3. CDR3 region: CASSLWGTGHYEQYF. Here the CDR3 DNA reads TGTGCCAGCAGTTTATGGGGGACAGGGCACTACGAGCAGTACTTC.

This clone was seen only once. This sequence joins TRBV29-1 and TRBJ2-6; D unclear. The V gene's germline CDR1 is SQVTM and CDR2 ANQGSEA. This CDR3 comprises 15 residues. V was trimmed by 6 bases and J by 0 bases, leaving 12 bases between them. This chain's CDR3 is CSVKRASSGANVLTF. DNA of the CDR3: TGCAGCGTCAAACGGGCAAGCTCTGGGGCCAACGTCCTGACTTTC.

The V call is TRBV12-5, the J call TRBJ2-1, with a weak D call TRBD1 (5 bases). Trimming cost V 0 bases and J 8 bases, with 11 bases left between them. The length of the CDR3 is 14 residues. Germline CDR1 reads LGHNT; CDR2 reads FRNRAP. The CDR3, as DNA: TGTGCTAGTGGTTTGGTAGCTAGGGGCTATGAGCAGTTCTTC. Amino acids: CASGLVARGYEQFF.

The chain has TRBV5-1 and TRBJ2-7; 7 nucleotides agree with TRBD1. This CDR3 region has 13 residues. The trim removed 5 bases at V and 3 bases at J, leaving 5 bases unmatched. Per the germline V gene, CDR1 is SGHRS and CDR2 is YFSETQ. The chain's CDR3 is CASRLSGGYEQYF. The CDR3 nucleotides are TGCGCCAGCAGATTGTCAGGGGGCTACGAGCAGTACTTC.